A selection of T cell receptor beta chains follows, all from one sample in a study of T cells after yellow fever vaccination. TCRdb fed the 5' RACE reads into MiXCR, producing one record per CDR3 protein. Of fewer than 500,000 distinct CDR3 sequences in the sample, around 19% are singletons; the top ten hold 15% to 20%. Sequencing was performed on PBMCs, taken before the yellow fever booster vaccination. These receptors were collected from a man between 18 and 35 years old who received the YFV17D yellow fever vaccine. Each CDR3 is given with its conserved first and last residue.

V: TRBV2; J: TRBJ2-5; CDR3: CASSEVVAGAPETQYF
V: TRBV30; J: TRBJ2-5; CDR3: CAWRGGAETQYF
V: TRBV15; J: TRBJ2-6; CDR3: CATSRVGSGANVLTF
V: TRBV29-1; J: TRBJ1-3; CDR3: CSVQTGSGNTIYF
V: TRBV29-1; J: TRBJ1-2; CDR3: CSVPRTGGYTF
V: TRBV7-3; J: TRBJ1-6; CDR3: CASSLMALGNSPLHF
V: TRBV7-2; J: TRBJ2-2; CDR3: CASSPWSRGTGELFF
V: TRBV7-2; J: TRBJ2-3; CDR3: CASSEASSGGSDTQYF
V: TRBV29-1; J: TRBJ2-5; CDR3: CSVEVDGQETQYF
V: TRBV4-1; J: TRBJ1-2; CDR3: CASSQGMARGYGYTF
V: TRBV5-1; J: TRBJ2-6; CDR3: CASSQGQGTGANVLTF
V: TRBV2; J: TRBJ2-1; CDR3: CASSEWGGEQFF
V: TRBV10-3; J: TRBJ1-5; CDR3: CAISVVGSEQPQHF
V: TRBV7-8; J: TRBJ2-1; CDR3: CASSRRLEAFNEQFF
V: TRBV20-1; J: TRBJ1-2; CDR3: CSALQPTNYGYTF
V: TRBV5-1; J: TRBJ1-1; CDR3: CASSLESAYEAFF
V: TRBV24-1; J: TRBJ2-2; CDR3: CATNPGRGLSGELFF
V: TRBV7-6; J: TRBJ1-1; CDR3: CASSPTFEGDTEAFF
V: TRBV29-1; J: TRBJ1-2; CDR3: CSVRGDRGGYTF
V: TRBV2; J: TRBJ2-1; CDR3: CASRAKGSYNEQFF
V: TRBV5-1; J: TRBJ2-1; CDR3: CASSSYRGSGNEQFF
V: TRBV7-6; J: TRBJ2-3; CDR3: CASSLDAGHSDTQYF